These 3 T cell receptor beta chains were sequenced from one sample in a study of cytomegalovirus exposure and HLA in healthy donors. Researchers ran the PCR with 60 Vbeta and 13 Jbeta primers. The data were produced by immunoSEQ multiplex PCR, yet TCRdb's version contains in-frame clones alone and is incomplete. Altogether roughly 140,000 clones are present, roughly 80% being singletons, with the ten largest covering 4% to 4.5%. The sample was PBMCs. These receptors all come from a woman aged 40 to 55 in good health and CMV-seropositive.

The chain carries TRBV5-6 and TRBJ2-3, with TRBD2 identical over 11 bases. The CDR3 is 16 residues long. From germline, CDR1 is SGHDT and CDR2 YYEEEE. V lost 0 bases to trimming and J lost 5 bases; unmatched junction nucleotides: 5. In DNA form, the CDR3 reads TGTGCCAGCAGCTTGGTAGTAGCGGGGGGGCGAGATACGCAGTATTTT. This codes for CASSLVVAGGRDTQYF.

The V and J genes are TRBV11-1 and TRBJ2-2; a possible D gene is TRBD2 (6 bases). Germline V gene lookup returns CDR1 SGHAT and CDR2 FQDESV (reference sequence). V was shortened by 2 bases and J by 0 bases, with 10 bases between the two germline ends. The CDR3 extends over 16 amino acids. CDR3 region: CASSLLGGANTGELFF. DNA of the CDR3: TGTGCCAGCAGCTTACTCGGGGGTGCGAACACCGGGGAGCTGTTTTTT. Drawing the rest from reference TRBV11-1 and TRBJ2-2, the complete variable domain is EAEVAQSPRYKITEKSQAVAFWCDPISGHATLYWYRQILGQGPELLVQFQDESVVDDSQLPKDRFSAERLKGVDSTLKIQPAELGDSAMYLCASSLLGGANTGELFFGEGSRLTVL.

The sample holds one count of this clone. Distinct nucleotide sequences in the sample also encode this CDR3. DNA of the CDR3: TGCGCCAGCAGCTTGGGGGACAGAGCCTACGAGCAGTACTTC. It specifies CASSLGDRAYEQYF. The chain recombines TRBV5-1 with TRBJ2-7; 7 positions agree with TRBD1. Looked up from germline, CDR1 is SGHRS and CDR2 is YFSETQ. V lost 0 bases, J lost 2 bases, and 2 bases stayed unmatched. The CDR3 runs to 14 residues.